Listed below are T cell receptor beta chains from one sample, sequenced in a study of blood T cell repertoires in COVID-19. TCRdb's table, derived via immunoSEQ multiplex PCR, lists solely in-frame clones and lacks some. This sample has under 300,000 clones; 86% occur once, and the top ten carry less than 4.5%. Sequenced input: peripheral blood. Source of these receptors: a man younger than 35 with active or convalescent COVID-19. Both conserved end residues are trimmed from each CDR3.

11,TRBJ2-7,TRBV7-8,ASSPTGNDEQY
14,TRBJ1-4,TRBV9,ASSPGLSALNEKLF
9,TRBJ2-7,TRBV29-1,SLLDSYEQY
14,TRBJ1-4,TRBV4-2,ASSQQDRAHNEKLF
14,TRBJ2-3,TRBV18,ASSLRSGQGTDTQY
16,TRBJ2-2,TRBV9,ASSVTLQSHLVPGELF
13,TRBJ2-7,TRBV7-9,ASSFGAGANYEQY
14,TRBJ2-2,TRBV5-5,ASSLGPTGNTGELF
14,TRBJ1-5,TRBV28,AIAAGGLHSNQPQH
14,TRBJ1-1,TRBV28,ASSLEPARPNTEAF
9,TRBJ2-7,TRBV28,ASRTAYEQY
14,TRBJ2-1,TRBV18,ASSPEQGNPYNEQF
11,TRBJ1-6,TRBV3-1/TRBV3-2,ASSDTVRSPLH
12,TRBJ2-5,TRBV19,ATRRGRGGETQY
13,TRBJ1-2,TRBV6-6,ASRSRGQVSGGYT
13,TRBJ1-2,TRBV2,ASSSAGQRSYGYT
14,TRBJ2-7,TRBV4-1,ASSQDVGGTSYEQY
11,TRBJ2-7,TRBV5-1,ASSLESAYEQY
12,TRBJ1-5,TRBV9,ASSSSGDHQPQH
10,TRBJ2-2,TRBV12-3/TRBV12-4,ASGSLAGELF
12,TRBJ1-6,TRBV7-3,ASSFEGQDSPLH
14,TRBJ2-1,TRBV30,AWKRPPGQGSPGQF
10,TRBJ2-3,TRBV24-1,ATSDPSDTQY
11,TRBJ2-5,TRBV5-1,ASSLGQQETQY
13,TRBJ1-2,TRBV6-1,ASSEQSVPSYGYT
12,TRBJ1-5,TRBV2,ASSGGTGNQPQH
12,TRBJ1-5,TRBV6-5,ASSYGGADQPQH
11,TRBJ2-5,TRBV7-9,ASSFFPSETQY
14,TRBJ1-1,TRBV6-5,ASSYSIYGKNTEAF
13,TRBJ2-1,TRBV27,ASSFGLAGYNEQF
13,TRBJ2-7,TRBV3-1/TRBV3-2,ASSYIRGTVYEQY
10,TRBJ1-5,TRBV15,ATSRPDKPQH
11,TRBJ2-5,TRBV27,ASSFTGPETQY
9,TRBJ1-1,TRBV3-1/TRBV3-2,ASSEGPEAF
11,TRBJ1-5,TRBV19,ASSETSRSPQH
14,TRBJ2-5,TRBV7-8,ASSLVGTNPKETQY
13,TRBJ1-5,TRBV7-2,ASSPRSGGRVAQH
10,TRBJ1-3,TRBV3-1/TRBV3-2,ASSPSGNTIY
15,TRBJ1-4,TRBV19,ASSVYEQGNLEEKLF
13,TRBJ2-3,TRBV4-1,ASRSMTGGTDTQY
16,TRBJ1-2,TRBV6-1,ASSEALGGGQANYGYT
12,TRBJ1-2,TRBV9,ASSVESRVHGYT
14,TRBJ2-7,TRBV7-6,ASSLGSAVSSYEQY
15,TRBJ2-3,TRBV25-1,ASSEYFPAGNTDTQY
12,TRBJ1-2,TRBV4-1,ASSQPGFNYGYT
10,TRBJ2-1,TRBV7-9,ASGSTWSEQF
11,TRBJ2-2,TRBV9,ASSLGGFGELF
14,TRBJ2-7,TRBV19,ASSTNPGGETDEQY
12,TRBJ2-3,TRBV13,ASSLERGRDTQY
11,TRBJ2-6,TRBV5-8,ASDWLGANVLT
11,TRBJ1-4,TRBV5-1,ASREGVDEKLF
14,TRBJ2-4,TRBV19,ASIGASERWGNIQY
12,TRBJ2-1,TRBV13,ASSFTGTGHEQF
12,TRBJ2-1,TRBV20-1,SASLLGVAAEQF
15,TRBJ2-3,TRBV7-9,ASSFPTSGGDTDTQY